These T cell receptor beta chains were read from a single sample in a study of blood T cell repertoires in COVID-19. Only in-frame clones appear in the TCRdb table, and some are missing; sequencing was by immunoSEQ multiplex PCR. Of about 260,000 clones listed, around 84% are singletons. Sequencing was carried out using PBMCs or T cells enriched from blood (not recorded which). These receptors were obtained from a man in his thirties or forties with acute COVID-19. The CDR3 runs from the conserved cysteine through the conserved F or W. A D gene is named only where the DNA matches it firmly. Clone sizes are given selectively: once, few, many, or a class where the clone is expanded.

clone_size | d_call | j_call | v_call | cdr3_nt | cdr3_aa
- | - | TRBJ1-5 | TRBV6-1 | TGTGCCAGCAGTGTTACCGGGTTGAGCCCCAATCAGCCCCAGCATTTT | CASSVTGLSPNQPQHF
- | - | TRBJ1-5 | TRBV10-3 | TGTGCCATCAGTGACGGTGTTGCCCAGCCCCAGCATTTT | CAISDGVAQPQHF
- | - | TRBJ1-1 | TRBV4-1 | TGCGCCAGCAGCCAAGTGGAGAGCTCTGAAGCTTTCTTT | CASSQVESSEAFF
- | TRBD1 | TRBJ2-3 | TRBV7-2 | TGTGCCAGCAGCTTACGGGGACAGGGGTTATGGACAGATACGCAGTATTTT | CASSLRGQGLWTDTQYF
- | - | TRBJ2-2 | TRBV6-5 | TGTGCCAGCAGTAAAACCGACAGACCCTCCGGGGAGCTGTTTTTT | CASSKTDRPSGELFF
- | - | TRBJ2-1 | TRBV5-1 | TGTGCCAGCAACTACTACCGACACAATGAGCAGTTCTTC | CASNYYRHNEQFF
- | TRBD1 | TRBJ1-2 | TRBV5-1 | TGCGCCAGCAGCTTGGAGGGGGCTATCTATGGCTACACCTTC | CASSLEGAIYGYTF
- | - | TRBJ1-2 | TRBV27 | TGTGCCAGCAGTTTCTCGACGGGGACATCCTATGGCTACACCTTC | CASSFSTGTSYGYTF
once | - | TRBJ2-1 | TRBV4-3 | TGCGCCAGCAGCCGGAGTGAGGAGTACAATGAGCAGTTCTTC | CASSRSEEYNEQFF
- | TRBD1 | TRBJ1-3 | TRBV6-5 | TGTGCCAGCAGTCGTGACGGGACAGGGGGGAACACCATATATTTT | CASSRDGTGGNTIYF
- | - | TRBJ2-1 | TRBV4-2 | TGTGCCAGCAGCAGGACTGATAGCCATGAGCAGTTCTTC | CASSRTDSHEQFF
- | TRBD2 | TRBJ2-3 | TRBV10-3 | TGTGCCATCACCGGGGGGGCGGCAGATACGCAGTATTTT | CAITGGAADTQYF
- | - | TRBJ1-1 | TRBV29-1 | TGCAGCGTTGGGGGGGGCCTGAACACTGAAGCTTTCTTT | CSVGGGLNTEAFF
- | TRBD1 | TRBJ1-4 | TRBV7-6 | TGTGCCAGCAGCTTAGGCCAGGGGGATCAAACTAATGAAAAACTGTTTTTT | CASSLGQGDQTNEKLFF
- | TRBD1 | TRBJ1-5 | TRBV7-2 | TGTGCCAGCAGCAACCGGGACAGGGGCGGCCAGCCCCAGCATTTT | CASSNRDRGGQPQHF
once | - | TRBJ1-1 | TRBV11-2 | TGTGCCAGCAGCTTAGATAGGAGGACTGAAGCTTTCTTT | CASSLDRRTEAFF
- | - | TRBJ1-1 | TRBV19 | TGTGCCAGTACTGCCAACGTCGCGGGGCATGAAGCTTTCTTT | CASTANVAGHEAFF
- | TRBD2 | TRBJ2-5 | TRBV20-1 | TGCAGTGCTAGTTCGACGATAGCGGGAGTGAAGGCCCAGTACTTC | CSASSTIAGVKAQYF
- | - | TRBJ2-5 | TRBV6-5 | TGTGCCAGCAGGAGCATTGAAGAGACCCAGTACTTC | CASRSIEETQYF
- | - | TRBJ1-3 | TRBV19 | TGTGCCAGTAGTATAGGCGGCAGGGGTTCTGGAAACACCATATATTTT | CASSIGGRGSGNTIYF
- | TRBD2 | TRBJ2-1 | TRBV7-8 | TGTGCCAGCAGCTTAGCAACAAAACTAGCGGGAGCTTACAATGAGCAGTTCTTC | CASSLATKLAGAYNEQFF
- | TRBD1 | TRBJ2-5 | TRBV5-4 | TGTGCCAGCAGCTTGCCGGGACAGGGGATAAGGGAGACCCAGTACTTC | CASSLPGQGIRETQYF
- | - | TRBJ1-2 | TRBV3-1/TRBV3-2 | TGTGCCAGCAGCCAAGCGGAGACAGGTAGAGGGTATGGCTACACCTTC | CASSQAETGRGYGYTF
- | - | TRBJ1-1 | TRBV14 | TGTGCCAGCAGCCCCTTTTTGAACACTGAAGCTTTCTTT | CASSPFLNTEAFF
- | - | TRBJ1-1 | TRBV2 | TGTGCCACAGCGGAGGAAATGGTAGGAACTGAAGCTTTCTTT | CATAEEMVGTEAFF
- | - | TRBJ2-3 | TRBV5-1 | TGCGCCAGCAGCTTGGGGGGCTACACAGATACGCAGTATTTT | CASSLGGYTDTQYF
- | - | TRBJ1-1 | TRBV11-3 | TGTGCCAGCAGCTTAATTTTGGGAGCTGAAGCTTTCTTT | CASSLILGAEAFF
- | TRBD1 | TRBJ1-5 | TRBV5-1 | TGCGCCAGCAGCGGTGGGACAGGGAGCAACCAGCCCCAGCATTTT | CASSGGTGSNQPQHF
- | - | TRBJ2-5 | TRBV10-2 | TGCGCCAGCAGGATGGGCCGGGCAGGGGGGCGGGAGACCCAGTACTTC | CASRMGRAGGRETQYF
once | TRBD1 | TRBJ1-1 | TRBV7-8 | TGTGCCAGCAGCTTAGCGACAGGGAATGGTAGAGCTTTCTTT | CASSLATGNGRAFF
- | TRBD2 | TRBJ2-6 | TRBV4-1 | TGCGCCAGCAGCCAAGAGACAAGCGGGGCCCAGTCTGGGGCCAACGTCCTGACTTTC | CASSQETSGAQSGANVLTF
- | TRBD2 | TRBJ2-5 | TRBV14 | TGTGCCAGCAGCCAGACCCTGACTAGCGGGAGGCAGACCCAGTACTTC | CASSQTLTSGRQTQYF
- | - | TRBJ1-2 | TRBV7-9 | TGTGCCAGCAGCTTACAGGGGAACTATGGCTACACCTTC | CASSLQGNYGYTF
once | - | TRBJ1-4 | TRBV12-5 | TGTGCTAGTGGAACCGACAGAAGCTACGCAACTAATGAAAAACTGTTTTTT | CASGTDRSYATNEKLFF
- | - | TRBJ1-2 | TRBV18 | TGTGCCAGCACCCAAAACAGGGATACTAACTATGGCTACACCTTC | CASTQNRDTNYGYTF
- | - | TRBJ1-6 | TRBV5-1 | TGCGCCAGCAGCTTGGACGGTAATTCACCCCTCCACTTT | CASSLDGNSPLHF
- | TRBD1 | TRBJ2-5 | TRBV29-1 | TGCAGCGTCGGGACAGGGGGCGAGACCCAGTACTTC | CSVGTGGETQYF
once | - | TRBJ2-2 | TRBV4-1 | TGCGCCAGCAGCCCATGGCCGAACACCGGGGAGCTGTTTTTT | CASSPWPNTGELFF
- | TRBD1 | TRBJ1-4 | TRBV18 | TGTGCCAGCTCACCCCAGGGGGCAGATGAAAAACTGTTTTTT | CASSPQGADEKLFF
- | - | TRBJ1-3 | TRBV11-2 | TGTGCCAGCGGCCTAGATGACTACGGAAACACCATATATTTT | CASGLDDYGNTIYF
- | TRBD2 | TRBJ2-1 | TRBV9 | TGTGCCAGCAGCATCACTAGCGGGGGTTACAATGAGCAGTTCTTC | CASSITSGGYNEQFF
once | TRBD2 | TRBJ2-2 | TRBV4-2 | TGTGCCAGCAGCCTGATAGCGGGAGCGAGCACCGGGGAGCTGTTTTTT | CASSLIAGASTGELFF
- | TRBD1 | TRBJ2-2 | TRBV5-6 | TGTGCCAGCAGCTTACCCAGGACAGGAATTAACACCGGGGAGCTGTTTTTT | CASSLPRTGINTGELFF
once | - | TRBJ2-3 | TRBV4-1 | TGCGCCAGCAGCCAACAGCAAGTTCGAGGAGCTAGCACAGATACGCAGTATTTT | CASSQQQVRGASTDTQYF
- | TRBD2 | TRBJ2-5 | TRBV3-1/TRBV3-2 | TGTGCCAGCAGCCATAACTGGGGCGGGGGAGAGACCCAGTACTTC | CASSHNWGGGETQYF
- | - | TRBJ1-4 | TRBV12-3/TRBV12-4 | TGTGCCAGCAGTCCCCGGGAGCAATCACCCGTGTTTTTT | CASSPREQSPVFF
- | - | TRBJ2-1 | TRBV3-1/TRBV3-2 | TGTGCCAGCAGCCAAGTGGGGGGAAATGAGCAGTTCTTC | CASSQVGGNEQFF
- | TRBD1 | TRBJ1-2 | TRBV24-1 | TGTGCCACCAGTGACTCACAGGGGGCGCAGTTTGGTTATGGCTACACCTTC | CATSDSQGAQFGYGYTF
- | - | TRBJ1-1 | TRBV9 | TGTGCCAGCAATAAACAGCTGAACACTGAAGCTTTCTTT | CASNKQLNTEAFF
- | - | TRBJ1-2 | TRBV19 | TGTGCCAGTAGTAGGGCGACTAACTATGGCTACACCTTC | CASSRATNYGYTF
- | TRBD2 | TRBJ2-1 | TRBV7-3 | TGTGCCAGCAGCGTGGGACTAGCCGGGGTCGATGAGCAGTTCTTC | CASSVGLAGVDEQFF
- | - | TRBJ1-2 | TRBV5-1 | TGCGCCAGCAGCTCTGCGGTACAGGGATCTGGCTACACCTTC | CASSSAVQGSGYTF
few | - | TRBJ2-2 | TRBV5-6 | TGTGCCAGCAGCTCACTACCGGGGAGGAGCACCGGGGAGCTGTTTTTT | CASSSLPGRSTGELFF
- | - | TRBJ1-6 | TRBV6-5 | TGTGCCAGCAGTCCAAACGGTGCTAATTCACCCCTCCACTTT | CASSPNGANSPLHF